One sample yielded the 21 T cell receptor beta chains listed below, sequenced in a study of cytomegalovirus exposure and HLA in healthy donors (dated by TCRdb to about 2017). The library came from the immunoSEQ multiplex PCR assay. TCRdb obtained this table from immuneACCESS and retained in-frame rearrangements with V and J assigned. These tables miss some clones; where compared with another copy, unresolved V genes account for less than half of the shortfall, and the remainder is unexplained. For this sample the table gives under 200,000 clones, of which approximately 86% were detected only once. Together, the top ten hold around 2.3% of the sample. Sequencing input: PBMCs. Receptor source: a woman between 18 and 29 years old in good health and CMV-seronegative.

This clone was observed a single time. V and J are TRBV5-6 and TRBJ1-1, with TRBD1 matching over 7 bases. The CDR3 runs 15 residues. The V and J ends lost 5 bases and 0 bases, in that order; junction bases with no gene match: 7. CDR1 and CDR2 (germline): SGHDT, YYEEEE. The CDR3 coding sequence is TGTGCCAGCAGTAGGACAGGAGTCATGAACACTGAAGCTTTCTTT. Residues: CASSRTGVMNTEAFF.

CDR3 region: CASSEYRGNFYGYTF. Here the CDR3 DNA reads TGTGCCAGCAGCGAATACAGGGGGAACTTCTATGGCTACACCTTC. The chain joins TRBV9 to TRBJ1-2; 8 bases line up with TRBD1. Per the germline V gene, CDR1 is SGDLS and CDR2 is YYNGEE. Trimming at V came to 3 bases and at J to 4 bases, leaving 8 bases not matched to a gene. The CDR3 has 15 amino acids.

This chain joins TRBV7-2 and TRBJ1-2; 7 positions match TRBD1. The CDR3 covers 16 residues. V was pared by 3 bases and J by 3 bases, with 10 bases of the junction left unmatched. Germline V gives CDR1 SGHTA, CDR2 FQGNSA. CDR3 region: CASSFPVQGLDYGYTF. The CDR3 bases are TGTGCCAGCAGCTTTCCGGTACAGGGGCTTGACTATGGCTACACCTTC.

V and J are TRBV28 and TRBJ2-6, with 8 bases identical to TRBD1. The CDR3 contains 16 residues. The trim removed 5 bases at V and 2 bases at J, leaving 5 bases unmatched. Germline V gene data show CDR1 as MDHEN and CDR2 as SYDVKM. The CDR3 nucleotides read TGTGCCAGCAGTCCACGACAGGGGCCTGGGGCCAACGTCCTGACTTTC. Its translation: CASSPRQGPGANVLTF.

V is TRBV30 and J is TRBJ2-1, with a possible D match to TRBD2 (6 bases). Germline CDR1 and CDR2: GTSNPN and SVGIG (reference sequence). V lost 4 bases, J lost 7 bases, and 23 bases lay in between. The CDR3 has 16 amino acids. The CDR3 sequence is CAWINVLAITSNEQFF. CDR3 DNA sequence: TGTGCCTGGATTAACGTACTAGCCATCACCTCAAATGAGCAGTTCTTC.

The gene calls are TRBV4-1 and TRBJ1-1, with TRBD1 matching 7 bases. CDR1 is MGHRA and CDR2 is YSYEKL in the germline V gene. V was pared by 3 bases and J by 1 base, with 8 bases of the junction left unmatched. This CDR3 spans 16 amino acids. CDR3 bases: TGCGCCAGCAGCCACCGACAGGGAAGCGGGAACACTGAAGCTTTCTTT. Its translation is CASSHRQGSGNTEAFF.

DNA for the CDR3: TGTGCCAGCAGCTTGGTAGGGACAGCCTCTGAAAAACTGTTTTTT. Amino acid sequence: CASSLVGTASEKLFF. The genes are TRBV5-8 and TRBJ1-4, with TRBD1 matching 7 bases. There are 15 residues in the CDR3. Germline lookup yields CDR1 SGHTS and CDR2 YDEGEE. V lost 0 bases and J lost 7; bases outside the gene matches: 6.

This rearrangement joins TRBV19 to TRBJ2-2; D possibly corresponds to TRBD2 (7 bases). This CDR3 comprises 14 residues. V was trimmed by 7 bases and J by 5 bases, leaving 14 bases between them. The germline gives CDR1 LNHDA, CDR2 SQIVND (reference sequence). This CDR3 reads CASKIRGGTGELFF. The CDR3 DNA reads TGTGCCAGTAAAATCAGGGGAGGGACCGGGGAGCTGTTTTTT.

The V gene is TRBV7-2, the J gene TRBJ1-5, with TRBD1 identical over 8 bases. The CDR3 is made up of 14 amino acids. V lost 1 base and J lost 6; bases outside the gene matches: 2. Germline CDR1 and CDR2: SGHTA and FQGNSA. CDR3: CASSLGTGPQPQHF. CDR3 in DNA: TGTGCCAGCAGCTTAGGGACAGGGCCTCAGCCCCAGCATTTT. Together with reference TRBV7-2 and TRBJ1-5, the CDR3 gives the full variable domain: GAGVSQSPSNKVTEKGKDVELRCDPISGHTALYWYRQSLGQGLEFLIYFQGNSAPDKSGLPSDRFSAERTGGSVSTLTIQRTQQEDSAVYLCASSLGTGPQPQHFGDGTRLSIL.

The J gene is TRBJ2-3, the V gene TRBV4-3, with a tentative D call TRBD1 (7 bases). Germline CDR1 reads LGHNA; CDR2 reads YSLEER. V lost 1 base, J lost 0 bases, and 20 bases lay in between. The CDR3 is 19 residues long. Here the CDR3 DNA reads TGCGCCAGCAGCCAAGTTCAGGGGGAGGTGGCTATCAGCACAGATACGCAGTATTTT. It is translated as CASSQVQGEVAISTDTQYF.

The rearrangement uses TRBV9 and TRBJ1-2, with 7 nucleotides matching TRBD1. This CDR3 has 15 residues. Per germline, CDR1 SGDLS and CDR2 YYNGEE. V dropped 4 bases and J dropped 4; count of bases not matched to a gene: 10. The CDR3 sequence is CASSPGTDFFYGYTF. CDR3 coding DNA: TGTGCCAGCAGCCCCGGGACAGACTTTTTCTATGGCTACACCTTC.

The sample holds one count of this clone. V and J are TRBV29-1 and TRBJ2-1; possibly TRBD1 for D (5 bases). This CDR3 has 13 amino acids. Germline CDR1 and CDR2: SQVTM and ANQGSEA. V was clipped by 3 bases and J by 8 bases, with 14 bases between them. As DNA, the CDR3 is TGCAGCGTTGATTTTGTCAGGGCCCATGAGCAGTTCTTC. Protein sequence: CSVDFVRAHEQFF.

The chain uses TRBV6-6 and TRBJ1-2; 8 bases match TRBD1. V lost 5 bases and J lost 3; bases outside the gene matches: 8. Germline CDR1 and CDR2: MNHNY and SVGAGI (reference sequence). The CDR3 is made up of 15 amino acids. The CDR3 DNA reads as TGTGCCAGCAGTCCAACCCTGGGACAGGACTATGGCTACACCTTC. Protein product: CASSPTLGQDYGYTF.

This clone was picked up one time. The chain combines TRBV5-4 with TRBJ2-1, with 12 nucleotides matching TRBD1. The CDR3 loop spans 19 amino acids. CDR1 is SGHNT, CDR2 YYREEE, per germline (reference sequence). V shed 0 bases, J shed 0 bases, and the junction held 7 bases outside the gene matches. In DNA, the CDR3 is TGTGCCAGCAGCTTGGGGGGACAGGGGGCCCTCTTCTCCTACAATGAGCAGTTCTTC. This translates into CASSLGGQGALFSYNEQFF.

The chain combines TRBV30 with TRBJ1-1; D not certain. The CDR3 is 12 amino acids. The V end lost 4 bases, the J end lost 1 base, and 7 bases lay between the germline ends. CDR1 GTSNPN and CDR2 SVGIG come from the germline V gene (reference sequence). DNA for the CDR3: TGTGCCTGGAAGAGGAGGAACACTGAAGCTTTCTTT. It translates to CAWKRRNTEAFF.

The CDR3 loop is CASSETGGNQPQHF. CDR3 bases: TGTGCCAGTAGTGAGACAGGGGGCAATCAGCCCCAGCATTTT. The chain recombines TRBV19 with TRBJ1-5; 8 positions agree with TRBD1. Trimming removed 5 bases from V and 2 bases from J; junction bases left unmatched: 2. This CDR3 has 14 amino acids. Per the germline V gene, CDR1 is LNHDA and CDR2 is SQIVND (reference sequence).

The CDR3 bases are TGTGCCAGCAGCCCCCGACAGGGGATGCAGCCCCAGCATTTT. Its protein product is CASSPRQGMQPQHF. The rearrangement links TRBV7-6 to TRBJ1-5; TRBD1 agrees at 8 bases. CDR3 length: 14 amino acids. Germline V lookup: CDR1 SGHVS, CDR2 FNYEAQ. Unmatched junction bases numbered 7, after V lost 5 bases and J lost 7 bases.

The V call is TRBV14, the J call TRBJ1-1; the match to TRBD1 covers 7 bases. V lost 4 bases, J lost 3 bases, and 5 bases stayed unmatched. CDR1 SGHDN and CDR2 FVKESK come from the germline V gene. The CDR3 runs 14 residues. The CDR3 sequence: CASSLITGDTEAFF. CDR3 DNA sequence: TGTGCCAGCAGCCTAATTACAGGGGACACTGAAGCTTTCTTT.

The chain is built from TRBV5-6 and TRBJ1-1; D might be TRBD1 (6 bases). V lost 1 base to trimming and J lost 0 bases, with 7 bases between them. The CDR3 totals 14 residues. Per germline, CDR1 SGHDT and CDR2 YYEEEE. CDR3 coding DNA: TGTGCCAGCAGCTTGACAGGGCTGAACACTGAAGCTTTCTTT. Its translation is CASSLTGLNTEAFF.

The chain links TRBV12-5 to TRBJ1-1; possibly TRBD1 for D (5 bases). The germline V gene has CDR1 LGHNT and CDR2 FRNRAP. Trimming left V 0 bases short and J 4 bases short, with 18 bases between. This CDR3 is 17 amino acids long. CDR3 protein: CASGLVQQQAGGTEAFF. For the CDR3, the DNA is TGTGCTAGTGGTTTGGTACAGCAACAGGCCGGGGGCACTGAAGCTTTCTTT.

J is TRBJ1-2 and V is TRBV7-2, with a tentative D call TRBD1 (6 bases). V shed 8 bases and J shed 1 base, with 20 bases lying between them. This CDR3 is built from 16 residues. Germline CDR1 reads SGHTA; CDR2 reads FQGNSA. This chain's CDR3 is CASGIKQGSSNYGYTF. CDR3 DNA: TGTGCCAGCGGCATAAAACAGGGTTCGAGTAACTATGGCTACACCTTC.